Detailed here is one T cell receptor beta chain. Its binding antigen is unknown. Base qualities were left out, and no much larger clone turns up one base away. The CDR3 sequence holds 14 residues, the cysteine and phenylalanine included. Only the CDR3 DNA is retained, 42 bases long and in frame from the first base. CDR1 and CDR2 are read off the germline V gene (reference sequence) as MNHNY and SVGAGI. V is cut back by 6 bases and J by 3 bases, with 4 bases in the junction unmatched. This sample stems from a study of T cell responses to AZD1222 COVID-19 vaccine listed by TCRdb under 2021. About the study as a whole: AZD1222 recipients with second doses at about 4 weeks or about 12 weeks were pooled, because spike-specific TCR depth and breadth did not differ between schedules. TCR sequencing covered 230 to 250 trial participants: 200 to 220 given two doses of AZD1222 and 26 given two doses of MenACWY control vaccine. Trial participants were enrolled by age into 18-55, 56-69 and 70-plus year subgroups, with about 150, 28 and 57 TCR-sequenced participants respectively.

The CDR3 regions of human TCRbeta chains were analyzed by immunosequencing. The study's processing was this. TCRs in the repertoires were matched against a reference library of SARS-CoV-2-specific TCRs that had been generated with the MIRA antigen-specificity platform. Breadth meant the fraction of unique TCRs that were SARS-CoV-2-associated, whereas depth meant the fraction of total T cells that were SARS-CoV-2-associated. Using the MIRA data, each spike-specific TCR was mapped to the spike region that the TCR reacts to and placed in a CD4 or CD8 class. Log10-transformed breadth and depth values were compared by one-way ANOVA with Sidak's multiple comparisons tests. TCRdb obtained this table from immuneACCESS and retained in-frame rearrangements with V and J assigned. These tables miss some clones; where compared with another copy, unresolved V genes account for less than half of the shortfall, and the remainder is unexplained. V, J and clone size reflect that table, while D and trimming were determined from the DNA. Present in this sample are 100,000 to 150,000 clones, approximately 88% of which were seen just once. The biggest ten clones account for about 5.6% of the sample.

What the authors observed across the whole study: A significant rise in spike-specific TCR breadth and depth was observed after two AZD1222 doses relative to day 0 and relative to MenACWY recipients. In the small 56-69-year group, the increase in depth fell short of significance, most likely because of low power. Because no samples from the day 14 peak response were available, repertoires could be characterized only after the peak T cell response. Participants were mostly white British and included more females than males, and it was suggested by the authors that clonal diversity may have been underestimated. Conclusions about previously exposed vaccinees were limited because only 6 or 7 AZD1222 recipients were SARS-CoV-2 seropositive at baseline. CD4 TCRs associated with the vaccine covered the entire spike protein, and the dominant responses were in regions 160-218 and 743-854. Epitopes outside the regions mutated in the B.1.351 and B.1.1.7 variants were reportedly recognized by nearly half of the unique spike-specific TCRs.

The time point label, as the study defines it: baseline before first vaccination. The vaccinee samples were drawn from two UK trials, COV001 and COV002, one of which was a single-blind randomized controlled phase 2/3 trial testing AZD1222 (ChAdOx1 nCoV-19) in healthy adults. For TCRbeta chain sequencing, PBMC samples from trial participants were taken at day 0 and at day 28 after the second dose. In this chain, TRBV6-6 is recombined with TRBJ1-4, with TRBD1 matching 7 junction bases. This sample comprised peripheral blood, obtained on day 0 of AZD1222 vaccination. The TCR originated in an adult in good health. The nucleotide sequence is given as TGTGCCAGCAGAGGCAGGGGGGCTAATGAAAAACTGTTTTTT. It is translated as CASRGRGANEKLFF.